These 19 T cell receptor beta chains were all obtained from the same sample, sequenced in a study of cytomegalovirus exposure and HLA in healthy donors. Sequencing was performed with immunoSEQ multiplex PCR; in TCRdb, only in-frame clones are kept and a portion is missing. This sample carries approximately 100,000 clones, 87% of them seen once, and the ten largest clones take about 4%. Specimen: PBMCs. The receptor source for this set is a woman aged 30 to 39 in good health and CMV-seronegative.

This chain links TRBV19 with TRBJ1-3; the D gene is possibly TRBD1 (6 bases). The CDR3 spans 14 residues. V lost 6 bases to trimming and J lost 5 bases, with 14 bases between them. Germline V lookup: CDR1 LNHDA, CDR2 SQIVND (reference sequence). CDR3 loop: CASRPTGTRNTIYF. The DNA of the CDR3 is TGTGCCAGTAGGCCTACAGGGACGAGAAACACCATATATTTT.

The chain employs TRBV2 and TRBJ1-4; TRBD1 aligns across 9 bases. V gave up 5 bases and J gave up 3 bases; unmatched junction bases: 4. The CDR3 sequence is 15 residues long. CDR1 SNHLY and CDR2 FYNNEI come from the germline V gene. The CDR3 DNA reads TGTGCCAGCAGTCGCACAGGGGGCCCTAATGAAAAACTGTTTTTT. Protein product: CASSRTGGPNEKLFF.

The J gene is TRBJ2-1, the V gene TRBV7-9; weak D call: TRBD2 (5 bases). The CDR3 length is 17 residues. The V end was cut by 1 base, the J end by 1 base, with 14 bases between. The germline gives CDR1 SEHNR, CDR2 FQNEAQ (reference sequence). The CDR3 DNA is TGTGCCAGCAGCTTAGTCCCTCGGGATAAATCCTACAATGAGCAGTTCTTC. Protein: CASSLVPRDKSYNEQFF. The whole variable domain, remainder taken from reference TRBV7-9 and TRBJ2-1, is DTGVSQNPRHKITKRGQNVTFRCDPISEHNRLYWYRQTLGQGPEFLTYFQNEAQLEKSRLLSDRFSAERPKGSFSTLEIQRTEQGDSAMYLCASSLVPRDKSYNEQFFGPGTRLTVL.

V usage is TRBV6-5 and J usage is TRBJ2-5; a weak D match, TRBD2 (6 bases). Trimming cost V 6 bases and J 2 bases, with 13 bases left between them. This CDR3 region has 14 residues. Germline V gene data show CDR1 as MNHEY and CDR2 as SVGAGI. The CDR3 protein is CASRPSVGQETQYF. The CDR3 coding sequence is TGTGCCAGCAGGCCTAGCGTCGGGCAAGAGACCCAGTACTTC.

This clone was counted a single time. The chain has TRBV9 and TRBJ1-2, with TRBD1 matching over 7 bases. V lost 3 bases, J lost 0 bases, and 8 bases stayed unmatched. In germline, CDR1 is SGDLS, CDR2 YYNGEE. The CDR3 totals 16 residues. CDR3 coding DNA: TGTGCCAGCAGCGCAGATGACAGGGTAGCTAACTATGGCTACACCTTC. Its protein product is CASSADDRVANYGYTF.

CDR3 in DNA: TGTGCCAGCAGCCTGGAGGGGTCGAACACTGAAGCTTTCTTT. This gives the protein CASSLEGSNTEAFF. This chain links TRBV7-6 with TRBJ1-1; a possible D gene is TRBD1 (5 bases). The ends were cut back, 5 bases at V and 1 base at J, with 11 bases in the middle. This CDR3 is 14 amino acids long. CDR1 SGHVS and CDR2 FNYEAQ come from the germline V gene.

The chain has TRBV5-1 and TRBJ1-2; D is unresolved. The CDR3 covers 15 residues. Trimming shortened V by 4 bases and J by 2 bases, and 15 bases separated the two germline ends. The germline V gene has CDR1 SGHRS and CDR2 YFSETQ. Here the CDR3 reads CASSPYDQPNYGYTF. CDR3 nucleotide sequence: TGCGCCAGCAGCCCCTACGATCAACCGAACTATGGCTACACCTTC.

The gene calls are TRBV7-9 and TRBJ1-2; D is possibly TRBD1 (5 bases). Trimming cost V 7 bases and J 1 base, with 10 bases left between them. CDR3 length: 13 residues. Germline-derived CDR1 and CDR2 are SEHNR and FQNEAQ (reference sequence). The chain's CDR3 is CASNKGINYGYTF. Here the CDR3 DNA reads TGTGCCAGCAACAAGGGGATTAACTATGGCTACACCTTC.

V and J are TRBV5-1 and TRBJ2-7; 10 bases are shared with TRBD1. Germline CDR1 and CDR2: SGHRS and YFSETQ. Unmatched junction bases numbered 11, after V lost 7 bases and J lost 7 bases. This CDR3 comprises 14 residues. This CDR3 reads CASLSGTGAGEQYF. CDR3 bases: TGCGCCAGCCTCTCCGGGACAGGGGCTGGTGAGCAGTACTTC.

The rearrangement links TRBV27 to TRBJ1-4; possibly TRBD1 for D (5 bases). The CDR3 is made up of 15 amino acids. V gave up 0 bases and J gave up 8 bases, with 13 bases separating them. Germline loops: CDR1 MNHEY, CDR2 SMNVEV (reference sequence). DNA of the CDR3: TGTGCCAGCAGTTTATCGGGTTGGGGGAGGGAAAAACTGTTTTTT. Encoded protein: CASSLSGWGREKLFF.

This sequence joins TRBV11-2 and TRBJ2-1; 7 bases fit TRBD2. The V segment lost 3 bases and the J segment 7 bases; nucleotides outside the gene matches: 9. Germline lookup yields CDR1 SGHAT and CDR2 FQNNGV. CDR3 length: 15 residues. This CDR3 reads CASSLLAGVGNEQFF. The CDR3 region has the DNA TGTGCCAGCAGCTTGCTTGCGGGAGTAGGGAATGAGCAGTTCTTC.

The V call is TRBV6-4, the J call TRBJ2-3; TRBD2 agrees at 7 bases. The CDR3 covers 14 residues. Germline loops: CDR1 MRHNA, CDR2 SNTAGT. V lost 8 bases and J lost 6; bases outside the gene matches: 11. CDR3 sequence: CASSRGRAGDTQYF. DNA for the CDR3: TGTGCCAGCTCTCGTGGCCGAGCGGGGGATACGCAGTATTTT.

V gene TRBV2 combines with J gene TRBJ1-2, with D uncertain. V was shortened by 6 bases and J by 5 bases, with 10 bases between the two germline ends. The germline CDR1 and CDR2 sequences are SNHLY and FYNNEI. The CDR3 runs 12 residues. This CDR3 is CASRPGEYGYTF. CDR3 in DNA: TGTGCCAGCAGGCCAGGTGAATATGGCTACACCTTC.

The chain uses TRBV9 and TRBJ1-3; D unclear. With 3 bases removed from V and 4 bases from J, the gap between germline ends came to 8 bases. This CDR3 comprises 13 residues. Germline V lookup: CDR1 SGDLS, CDR2 YYNGEE. The CDR3 here is CASSAGNGNTIYF. CDR3 nucleotide sequence: TGTGCCAGCAGCGCCGGGAACGGAAACACCATATATTTT.

The sample holds one count of this clone. The rearrangement joins TRBV28 to TRBJ2-5; maybe TRBD2 (6 bases). CDR3 length: 13 amino acids. Germline CDR1 reads MDHEN; CDR2 reads SYDVKM. Between the trimmed V and J ends, which lost 2 bases and 5 bases, there was a span of 9 bases. CDR3 sequence: CASSLAGPETQYF. The DNA of the CDR3 is TGTGCCAGCAGTTTAGCGGGGCCGGAGACCCAGTACTTC.

V and J are TRBV9 and TRBJ1-2; tentatively, D is TRBD1 (5 bases). The germline gives CDR1 SGDLS, CDR2 YYNGEE. The CDR3 has 18 residues. V lost 3 bases, J lost 4 bases, and 25 bases lay in between. This chain's CDR3 is CASSAVRGEVGLSYGYTF. The CDR3 DNA sequence: TGTGCCAGCAGCGCAGTGCGGGGGGAGGTAGGGTTATCCTATGGCTACACCTTC.

V usage is TRBV5-1 and J usage is TRBJ2-7; TRBD1 aligns across 10 bases. The CDR3 is made up of 15 amino acids. Trimming cost V 4 bases and J 3 bases; bases outside gene matches: 7. Germline CDR1 SGHRS, CDR2 YFSETQ. CDR3 amino acids: CASSLRQGADYEQYF. CDR3 in DNA: TGCGCCAGCAGCCTACGACAGGGGGCAGACTACGAGCAGTACTTC.

The chain joins TRBV5-1 to TRBJ2-1; TRBD2 aligns across 12 bases. CDR3 size: 15 residues. CDR1 and CDR2 from the germline V gene are SGHRS and YFSETQ. The V segment lost 4 bases and the J segment 4 bases; nucleotides outside the gene matches: 3. The CDR3 sequence: CASSPGLAGYNEQFF. CDR3 coding DNA: TGCGCCAGCAGCCCTGGACTAGCGGGGTACAATGAGCAGTTCTTC.

This clone was seen a few times. The V and J genes are TRBV7-2 and TRBJ2-1; D unresolved. The V end lost 2 bases, the J end lost 2 bases, and 7 bases lay between the germline ends. This CDR3 is built from 14 residues. Germline values: CDR1 SGHTA, CDR2 FQGNSA. Written as DNA, the CDR3 is TGTGCCAGCAGCTTACTAGGCCCCTACAATGAGCAGTTCTTC. Its translation is CASSLLGPYNEQFF.